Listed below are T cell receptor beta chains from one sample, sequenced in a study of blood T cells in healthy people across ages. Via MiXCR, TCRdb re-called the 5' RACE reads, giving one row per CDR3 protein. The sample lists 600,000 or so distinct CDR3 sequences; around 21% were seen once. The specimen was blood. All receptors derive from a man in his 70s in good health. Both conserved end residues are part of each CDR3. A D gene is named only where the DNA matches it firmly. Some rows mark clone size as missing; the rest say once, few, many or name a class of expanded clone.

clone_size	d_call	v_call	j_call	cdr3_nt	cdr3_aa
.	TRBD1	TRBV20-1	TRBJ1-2	TGCAGTGCTAGAGGCGGACAGGGGTATAACTATGGCTGCACCTTC	CSARGGQGYNYGCTF
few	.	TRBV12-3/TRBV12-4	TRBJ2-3	TGTGCCAGCAGTTTAGGGTCAGCCGCGAGGGCGCAGTATTTT	CASSLGSAARAQYF
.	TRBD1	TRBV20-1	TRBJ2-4	TGCAGTGCCCCTACAGGGGCTCGGGCCAAAAACATTCAGTACTTC	CSAPTGARAKNIQYF
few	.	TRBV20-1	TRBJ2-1	TGCAGTGCGAACGACGGACCATACAATGAGCAGTTCTTC	CSANDGPYNEQFF
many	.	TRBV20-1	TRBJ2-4	TGCAGTGCCACCTTTAGACCGGGAGCCAAAAACATTCAGTACTTC	CSATFRPGAKNIQYF
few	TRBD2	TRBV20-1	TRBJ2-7	TGCAGTGCTAGGGAGCTAGCGGGACACCCCTACGAGCAGTACTTC	CSARELAGHPYEQYF
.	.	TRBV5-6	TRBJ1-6	TGTGCCAGCAGCTTGCGCCAGTTTGATTCACCCCTCCACTTT	CASSLRQFDSPLHF
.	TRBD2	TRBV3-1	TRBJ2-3	TGTGCCAGCAACCGAGAAAGACTAGCGGGAGCAGGGACAGATACGCAGTATTTT	CASNRERLAGAGTDTQYF
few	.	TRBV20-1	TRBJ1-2	TGCAGTGCTAGCCACTCCAGGGGAGTTAGCTATGGCTACACCTTC	CSASHSRGVSYGYTF
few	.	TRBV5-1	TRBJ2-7	TGCGCCAGCAGCTTGGTTTCCGGGAGCGTCTACGAGCAGTACTTC	CASSLVSGSVYEQYF
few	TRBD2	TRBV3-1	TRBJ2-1	TGTGCCAGCAGCCAAGCCGGGACTACAAACAATGAGCAGTTCTTC	CASSQAGTTNNEQFF
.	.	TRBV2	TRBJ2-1	TGTGCCAGCACGTCGCAGAGCTCCTACAATGAGCAGTTCTTC	CASTSQSSYNEQFF
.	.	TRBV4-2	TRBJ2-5	TGTGCCAGCAGCCAGGGGGGGGCCATAGAGACCCAGTACTTC	CASSQGGAIETQYF
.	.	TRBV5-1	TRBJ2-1	TGCGCCAGCAGCTTGGCAAGTGATGAGCAGTTCTTC	CASSLASDEQFF
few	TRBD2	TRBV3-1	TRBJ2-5	TGTGCCAGCAGCCAAGATACAGCGGGAAGGCAAGAGACCCAGTACTTC	CASSQDTAGRQETQYF
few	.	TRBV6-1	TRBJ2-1	TGTGCCAGCAGTGGGGGTCAGGGGATCTATGAGCAGTTCTTC	CASSGGQGIYEQFF
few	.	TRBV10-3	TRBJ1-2	TGTGCCATCAGTGAGTCTAGCTCCGGGCCAGGGAACTATGGCTACACCTTC	CAISESSSGPGNYGYTF
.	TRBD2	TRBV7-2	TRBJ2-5	TGTGCCAGCAGCACCCTAGCGGGAGTCGGCCAAGAGACCCAGTACTTC	CASSTLAGVGQETQYF
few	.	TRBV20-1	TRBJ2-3	TGCAGTGCTGGAGAAGGGGGAGGGCCCTCAGATACGCAGTATTTT	CSAGEGGGPSDTQYF
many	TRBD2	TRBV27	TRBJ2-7	TGTGCCAGCAGTACGCAACTAGCGGGAGTCTACGAGCAGTACTTC	CASSTQLAGVYEQYF
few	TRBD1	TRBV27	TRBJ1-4	TGTGCCAGTCGTACCGGGACAGGTGGGGAAAAACTGTTTTTT	CASRTGTGGEKLFF
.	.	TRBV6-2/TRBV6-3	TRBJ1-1	TGTGCCAGCAGTTACTCGAATCGGAGGGTAACTCCTCAGAACACTGAAGCTTTCTTT	CASSYSNRRVTPQNTEAFF
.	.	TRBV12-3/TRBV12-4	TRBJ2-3	TGTGCCAGCAGTCCAATAGCGACTTACACAGATACGCAGTATTTT	CASSPIATYTDTQYF
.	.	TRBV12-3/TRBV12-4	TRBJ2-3	TGTGCCAGCAGTTCCCCGGGAGAGAGCGCAGATGCGCAGTATTTT	CASSSPGESADAQYF
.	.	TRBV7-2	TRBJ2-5	TGTGCCAGCAGCTTAGGCCCCGCCGAGACCCAGTACTTC	CASSLGPAETQYF
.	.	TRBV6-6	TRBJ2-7	TGTGCCAGCAGTCTTAGCGTTGGCGCCTACGAGCAGTACTTC	CASSLSVGAYEQYF
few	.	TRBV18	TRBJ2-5	TGTGCCAGCTCACCAACACCTCTCCAGACCCAGTACTTC	CASSPTPLQTQYF
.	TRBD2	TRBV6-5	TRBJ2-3	TGTGCCAGCAGTTACCTAGCGGGGAACCCCTTGGATACGCAGTATTTT	CASSYLAGNPLDTQYF
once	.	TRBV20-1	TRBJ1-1	TGCAGTGCTAGAGTTGCGAGGGGGAACACTGAAGCTTTCTTT	CSARVARGNTEAFF
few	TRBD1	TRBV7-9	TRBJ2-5	TGTGCCAGCAGCACCCACGGACAGGGGAGCGAGACCCAGTACTTC	CASSTHGQGSETQYF